A single sample is the source of the 27 T cell receptor beta chains below, sequenced in a study of blood T cell repertoires in COVID-19. Sequenced by immunoSEQ multiplex PCR; TCRdb stores in-frame clones only, minus some. The sample records roughly 270,000 clones, roughly 85% being singletons. Sequenced input: peripheral blood. These TCRs come from a man aged 50 or older with active or convalescent COVID-19.

This chain joins TRBV7-9 and TRBJ1-2; D might be TRBD1 (6 bases). The CDR3 extends over 13 amino acids. Deletions cut 0 bases from V and 7 bases from J, with 9 bases between. From germline, CDR1 is SEHNR and CDR2 FQNEAQ (reference sequence). CDR3 bases: TGTGCCAGCAGCTTAGCGTTGACAGGTGGCTACACCTTC. It yields the protein CASSLALTGGYTF. Looking up the rest from reference TRBV7-9 and TRBJ1-2 gives the full variable domain: DTGVSQNPRHKITKRGQNVTFRCDPISEHNRLYWYRQTLGQGPEFLTYFQNEAQLEKSRLLSDRFSAERPKGSFSTLEIQRTEQGDSAMYLCASSLALTGGYTFGSGTRLTVV.

The chain links TRBV6-1 to TRBJ2-7; the D is unclear. This CDR3 region has 13 residues. The V gene lost 3 bases and the J gene lost 1 base, with 7 bases spanning the gap. In germline, CDR1 is MNHNS, CDR2 SASEGT. The CDR3 DNA reads TGTGCCAGCAGTGAGCAAACTTCCTACGAGCAGTACTTC. Encoded protein: CASSEQTSYEQYF.

The chain carries TRBV5-1 and TRBJ2-1, with 7 bases lining up with TRBD2. Germline V CDR1 and CDR2: SGHRS, YFSETQ. The CDR3 covers 17 residues. After removal of 1 base from V and 6 bases from J, the junction contained 13 bases not matched to a gene. The DNA of the CDR3 is TGCGCCAGCAGCTTGCGTAGAGGAGCGGGATTTATCAATGAGCAGTTCTTC. Its protein is CASSLRRGAGFINEQFF.

The CDR3 DNA is TGTGCCAGCAGCCTAGGGGACAGGGGGGCCTTTTACGAGCAGTACTTC. As protein: CASSLGDRGAFYEQYF. The J gene is TRBJ2-7, the V gene TRBV3-1 (or the pseudogene TRBV3-2), with TRBD1 matching over 11 bases. The CDR3 covers 16 residues. Germline CDR1 is LGHDT and CDR2 is YNNKEL (reference sequence). After removal of 4 bases from V and 4 bases from J, the junction contained 9 bases not matched to a gene.

The chain links TRBV24-1 to TRBJ2-4, with 9 bases aligning to TRBD1. This CDR3 region has 13 residues. V trimming: 2 bases; J trimming: 13 bases; junction bases outside the gene matches: 5. CDR1 KGHDR and CDR2 SFDVKD come from the germline V gene. The CDR3 DNA reads as TGTGCCACCAGTGATTCGGGACAGGGCAGGCAGTACTTC. Translating it yields CATSDSGQGRQYF.

The chain uses TRBV7-2 and TRBJ1-3; possibly TRBD1 for D (6 bases). From germline, CDR1 is SGHTA and CDR2 FQGNSA. Trimming pared 0 bases from V and 2 bases from J, leaving 8 bases between. The CDR3 has 15 amino acids. The CDR3 region has the DNA TGTGCCAGCAGCTTAGCCTGGGGGCCTGGAAACACCATATATTTT. This translates into CASSLAWGPGNTIYF.

The V call is TRBV3-1 (or the pseudogene TRBV3-2), the J call TRBJ1-3, with D hard to call. V was trimmed by 0 bases and J by 7 bases, leaving 16 bases between them. The CDR3 totals 16 residues. The germline V gene has CDR1 LGHDT and CDR2 YNNKEL (reference sequence). The DNA for the CDR3 is TGTGCCAGCAGCCAAGAGCGGTTGGTCCGGAGGAACACCATATATTTT. Protein sequence: CASSQERLVRRNTIYF.

The chain carries TRBV30 and TRBJ2-1; 14 bases are shared with TRBD2. The CDR3 length is 15 residues. V dropped 1 base and J dropped 12; count of bases not matched to a gene: 8. The germline V gene has CDR1 GTSNPN and CDR2 SVGIG (reference sequence). The CDR3 here is CAWSGRGLAGVLQFF. CDR3 nucleotide sequence: TGTGCCTGGAGTGGAAGGGGACTAGCGGGAGTTCTGCAGTTCTTC.

This clone was seen only a few times. The rearrangement uses TRBV30 and TRBJ1-2, with a tentative D call TRBD1 (5 bases). V lost 0 bases and J lost 2, with 7 bases in between. This CDR3 contains 13 residues. The V gene's germline CDR1 is GTSNPN and CDR2 SVGIG (reference sequence). The CDR3 DNA reads TGTGCCTGGAGTGTACACAGGAACTATGGCTACACCTTC. Its translation: CAWSVHRNYGYTF.

The chain links TRBV19 to TRBJ2-1; 9 bases are a match to TRBD2. The CDR3 runs 16 residues. Per the germline V gene, CDR1 is LNHDA and CDR2 is SQIVND (reference sequence). The J segment lost 1 base and the V segment lost 3 bases, leaving 4 bases of the junction unmatched. CDR3 sequence (DNA): TGTGCCAGTAGTATGCTGACTAGCGGTTCCTACAATGAGCAGTTCTTC. This translates into CASSMLTSGSYNEQFF.

This clone was found a few times. V gene TRBV7-9 combines with J gene TRBJ1-2, with a weak D call TRBD1 (5 bases). Germline-derived CDR1 and CDR2 are SEHNR and FQNEAQ (reference sequence). There are 13 residues in the CDR3. Trimming pared 2 bases from V and 6 bases from J, leaving 10 bases between. The CDR3 DNA sequence: TGTGCCAGCAGCTTACCAGGGAGGAATGGCTACACCTTC. Translation gives CASSLPGRNGYTF.

This chain uses TRBV20-1 with TRBJ2-3; D is uncertain. Germline V gene sequence: CDR1 DFQATT, CDR2 SNEGSKA (reference sequence). V shed 7 bases and J shed 3 bases, with 8 bases lying between them. The CDR3 totals 11 residues. The DNA of the CDR3 is TGCAGTGTCCCTAGAACAGATACGCAGTATTTT. Its protein is CSVPRTDTQYF.

The CDR3 DNA reads TGTGCCAGCAGCCAAGGGAGCGGCCTAGCGGATACCAAAAACATTCAGTACTTC. It yields the protein CASSQGSGLADTKNIQYF. This chain uses TRBV14 with TRBJ2-4, with 7 nucleotides matching TRBD2. CDR1 and CDR2 (germline): SGHDN, FVKESK. V shed 1 base, J shed 2 bases, and the junction held 11 bases outside the gene matches. The CDR3 totals 18 residues.

The sample holds one count of this clone. The chain employs TRBV9 and TRBJ2-1; TRBD2 matches at 7 bases. Germline values: CDR1 SGDLS, CDR2 YYNGEE. This CDR3 region has 16 residues. J lost 4 bases, V lost 4 bases, and 11 bases had no gene match. Written as DNA, the CDR3 is TGTGCCAGCAGCCGTGACGCTGGGACTACATACAATGAGCAGTTCTTC. As protein: CASSRDAGTTYNEQFF.

V gene TRBV6-6 combines with J gene TRBJ2-3, with D possibly TRBD1 on 6 matching bases. Germline V CDR1 and CDR2: MNHNY, SVGAGI (reference sequence). The CDR3 runs to 16 residues. The germline V and J ends were trimmed by 2 bases and 1 base, with 13 bases remaining between them. The CDR3 nucleotides read TGTGCCAGCAGTTACCCCACAGGGAGAGGCACAGATACGCAGTATTTT. Its translation is CASSYPTGRGTDTQYF.

V usage is TRBV5-6 and J usage is TRBJ2-5; the D gene is possibly TRBD2 (7 bases). The CDR3 is 15 residues long. The V gene lost 2 bases and the J gene lost 4 bases, with 15 bases spanning the gap. Germline loops: CDR1 SGHDT, CDR2 YYEEEE. The CDR3 nucleotides read TGTGCCAGCAGCTTCGGGGGGCGAAAGGGAGAGACCCAGTACTTC. Protein product: CASSFGGRKGETQYF.

Note on this clone: Sequence at one end of the junction differs from germline and may be a read error. V is TRBV6-5 and J is TRBJ2-7, with 12 bases lining up with TRBD1. Germline CDR1 reads MNHEY; CDR2 reads SVGAGI. The CDR3 runs 15 residues. The CDR3: CASSLRGQGAYKQYF. The CDR3, as DNA: TGTGCCAGCAGTCTCAGGGGACAGGGGGCCTACAAGCAGTACTTC.

The chain recombines TRBV4-3 with TRBJ1-2; D gene ambiguous. The CDR3 extends over 14 amino acids. V lost 0 bases and J 4 bases, leaving 9 bases between the germline ends. Germline-derived CDR1 and CDR2 are LGHNA and YSLEER. The DNA of the CDR3 is TGCGCCAGCAGCCAAGACAGGCGAACCTATGGCTACACCTTC. Protein product: CASSQDRRTYGYTF.

V and J are TRBV9 and TRBJ2-5; 8 bases line up with TRBD2. Germline CDR1 and CDR2: SGDLS and YYNGEE. This CDR3 comprises 15 residues. V trimming: 0 bases; J trimming: 2 bases; junction bases outside the gene matches: 3. CDR3 nucleotides: TGTGCCAGCAGCGTAGCGGGAGGGGAACAAGAGACCCAGTACTTC. Translating gives CASSVAGGEQETQYF.

The DNA of the CDR3 is TGTGCCAGCAGGCAACACGGGGAACACAATGAGCAGTTCTTC. Protein sequence: CASRQHGEHNEQFF. V usage is TRBV28 and J usage is TRBJ2-1, with a possible D match to TRBD2 (5 bases). CDR1 is MDHEN, CDR2 SYDVKM, per germline. V gave up 6 bases and J gave up 5 bases, with 14 bases separating them. This CDR3 contains 14 residues.

On this clone itself: At one end the junction does not follow the germline gene, possibly because of a read error. The CDR3 DNA reads TGTGCCAGCAGTTACGCCCGAGGACAGGCTAATTATGGCTACACCTTC. Translation gives CASSYARGQANYGYTF. The chain uses TRBV6-2 or TRBV6-3 and TRBJ1-2; 7 positions agree with TRBD1. CDR1 MNHEY and CDR2 SVGEGT come from the germline V gene. This CDR3 comprises 16 residues.

This clone was detected once. The same CDR3 can be traced to other DNA sequences in this sample. J is TRBJ2-1 and V is TRBV24-1, with D perhaps TRBD2 (5 bases). V lost 6 bases, J lost 7 bases, and 12 bases lay in between. Germline loops: CDR1 KGHDR, CDR2 SFDVKD. The length of the CDR3 is 13 residues. CDR3 in amino acids: CATSRLAGNEQFF. The CDR3 DNA reads TGTGCCACCAGTAGGCTAGCTGGGAATGAGCAGTTCTTC.

The chain links TRBV7-6 to TRBJ1-1; D ambiguous. Deletions cut 8 bases from V and 2 bases from J, with 12 bases between. This CDR3 is built from 13 residues. Germline V lookup: CDR1 SGHVS, CDR2 FNYEAQ. CDR3 coding DNA: TGTGCCAGCTTGTGGGCTCCCAACACTGAAGCTTTCTTT. Protein sequence: CASLWAPNTEAFF.

The CDR3 DNA reads as TGCAGTGCTACAAGCGATGAGCAGTTCTTC. It specifies CSATSDEQFF. This chain joins TRBV20-1 and TRBJ2-1; D uncertain. V lost 4 bases and J lost 8, with 6 bases in between. The CDR3 extends over 10 amino acids. The germline V gene has CDR1 DFQATT and CDR2 SNEGSKA (reference sequence).

This clone was observed a handful of times. The chain recombines TRBV5-1 with TRBJ2-5; D gene unclear. CDR3 length: 14 residues. Trimming cost V 0 bases and J 5 bases, with 11 bases left between them. The V gene's germline CDR1 is SGHRS and CDR2 YFSETQ. The CDR3 loop reads CASSLGISAETQYF. CDR3 coding DNA: TGCGCCAGCAGCTTGGGAATCAGTGCCGAGACCCAGTACTTC.

V is TRBV7-9 and J is TRBJ2-6; D not resolved. The V end lost 1 base, the J end lost 1 base, and 8 bases lay between the germline ends. The CDR3 covers 16 residues. Germline CDR1 and CDR2: SEHNR and FQNEAQ (reference sequence). The CDR3 DNA reads TGTGCCAGCAGCTTAGGGCTGTGGTCTGGGGCCAACGTCCTGACTTTC. Amino acids: CASSLGLWSGANVLTF.

The rearrangement links TRBV25-1 to TRBJ2-3; D is unresolved. The germline V gene encodes CDR1 MGHDK and CDR2 SYGVNS. The V end was cut by 8 bases, the J end by 4 bases, with 10 bases between. This CDR3 comprises 12 residues. CDR3 nucleotide sequence: TGTGCCAGCGGTTACTCGCCAGATACGCAGTATTTT. It is translated as CASGYSPDTQYF. Drawing the rest from reference TRBV25-1 and TRBJ2-3, the complete variable domain is EADIYQTPRYLVIGTGKKITLECSQTMGHDKMYWYQQDPGMELHLIHYSYGVNSTEKGDLSSESTVSRIRTEHFPLTLESARPSHTSQYLCASGYSPDTQYFGPGTRLTVL.